This section outlines one T cell receptor (beta chain) sequence together with its context. The CDR3 runs to 15 residues. V was pared by 5 bases and J by 4 bases, with 17 bases between. CDR1 and CDR2 from the germline V gene are SGHTA and FQGTGA. TCRdb re-called the RT-PCR reads with MiXCR, one entry per CDR3 protein. The sample lists about a million distinct CDR3 sequences, roughly 18% seen once, with roughly 6.4% in the top ten. This sample stems from a study of patients and donors after allogeneic stem cell transplantation. The V and J genes are TRBV7-3 and TRBJ1-1; D is undetermined. What was sequenced was blood, either unsorted or a sorted T cell fraction (not recorded which). The receptor comes from a human donor who was either an allogeneic HSCT recipient or a stem cell or donor lymphocyte infusion donor (not recorded which). It is not recorded whose cells these are; they may come from a transplant donor. The CDR3 DNA reads TGTGCCAGCAGCAATGTGAGGGATGGAGGCACTGAAGCTTTCTTT. Residues: CASSNVRDGGTEAFF.